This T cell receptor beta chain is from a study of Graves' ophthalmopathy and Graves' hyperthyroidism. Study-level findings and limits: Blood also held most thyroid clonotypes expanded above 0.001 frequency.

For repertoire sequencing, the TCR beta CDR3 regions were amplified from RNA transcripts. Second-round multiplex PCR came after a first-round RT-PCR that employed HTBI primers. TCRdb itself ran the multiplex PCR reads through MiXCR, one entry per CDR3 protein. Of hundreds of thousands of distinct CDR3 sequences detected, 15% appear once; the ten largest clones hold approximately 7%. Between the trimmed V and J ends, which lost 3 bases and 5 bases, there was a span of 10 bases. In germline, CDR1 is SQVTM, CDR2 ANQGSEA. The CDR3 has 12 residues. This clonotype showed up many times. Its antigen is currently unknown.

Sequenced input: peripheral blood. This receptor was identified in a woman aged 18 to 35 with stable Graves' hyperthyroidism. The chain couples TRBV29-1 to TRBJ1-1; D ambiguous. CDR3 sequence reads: CSVDGYATEAFF. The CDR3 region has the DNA TGCAGCGTTGACGGTTACGCAACTGAAGCTTTCTTT.